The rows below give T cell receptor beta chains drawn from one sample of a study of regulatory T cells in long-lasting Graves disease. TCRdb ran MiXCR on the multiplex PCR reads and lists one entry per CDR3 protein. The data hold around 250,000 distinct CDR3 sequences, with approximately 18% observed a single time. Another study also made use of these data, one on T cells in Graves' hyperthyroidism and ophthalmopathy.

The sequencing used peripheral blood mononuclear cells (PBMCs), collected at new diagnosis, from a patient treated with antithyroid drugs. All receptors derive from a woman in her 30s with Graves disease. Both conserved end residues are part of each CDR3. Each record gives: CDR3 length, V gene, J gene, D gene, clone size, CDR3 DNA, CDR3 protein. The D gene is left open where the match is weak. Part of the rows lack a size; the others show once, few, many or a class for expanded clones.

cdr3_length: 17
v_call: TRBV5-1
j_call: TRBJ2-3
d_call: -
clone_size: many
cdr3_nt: TGCGCCAGCAGCCCCTCCAGGGGGAGCGGGGCCCCAGATACGCAGTATTTT
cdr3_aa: CASSPSRGSGAPDTQYF

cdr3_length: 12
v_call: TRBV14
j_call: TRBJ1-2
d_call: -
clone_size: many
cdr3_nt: TGTGCCAGCAGCCATTCCGCCTATGGCTACACCTTC
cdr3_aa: CASSHSAYGYTF

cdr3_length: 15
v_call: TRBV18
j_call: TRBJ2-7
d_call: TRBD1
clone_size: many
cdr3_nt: TGTGCCAGCTCACCTTCGGACAGGGGGGTGGGCGAGCAGTACTTC
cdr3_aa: CASSPSDRGVGEQYF

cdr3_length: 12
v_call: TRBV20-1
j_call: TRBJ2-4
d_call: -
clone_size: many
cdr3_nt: TGCAGTGCTGACCAGAGGGGAGACATTCAGTACTTC
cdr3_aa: CSADQRGDIQYF

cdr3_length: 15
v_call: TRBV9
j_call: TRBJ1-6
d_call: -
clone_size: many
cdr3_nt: TGTGCCAGCAGCGATCGTGGGGGCCAGTATTCACCCCTCCACTTT
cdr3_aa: CASSDRGGQYSPLHF

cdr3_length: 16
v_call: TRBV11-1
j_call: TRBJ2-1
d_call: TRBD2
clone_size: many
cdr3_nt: TGTGCCAGCAGCCCCCCGCTAGCGGGGATCGGCAATGAGCAGTTCTTC
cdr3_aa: CASSPPLAGIGNEQFF

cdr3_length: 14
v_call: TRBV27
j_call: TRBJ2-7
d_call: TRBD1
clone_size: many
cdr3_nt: TGTGCCAGCAGTTTAAGGGACAGGGGTTACGAGCAGTACTTC
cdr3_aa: CASSLRDRGYEQYF

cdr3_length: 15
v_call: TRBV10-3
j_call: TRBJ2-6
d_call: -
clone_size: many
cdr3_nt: TGTGCCATCAGTGAAGAAGGCGCTGGGGCCAACGTCCTGACTTTC
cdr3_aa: CAISEEGAGANVLTF

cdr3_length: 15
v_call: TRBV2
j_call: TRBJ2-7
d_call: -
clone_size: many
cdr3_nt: TGTGCCAGCAGTGAATTTTTTGGGGGTACCTACGAGCAGTACTTC
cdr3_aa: CASSEFFGGTYEQYF

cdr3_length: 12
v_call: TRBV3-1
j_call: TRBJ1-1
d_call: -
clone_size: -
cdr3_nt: TGTGCCAGCAGCCAAACCTTGGGTGAAGCTTTCTTT
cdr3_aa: CASSQTLGEAFF

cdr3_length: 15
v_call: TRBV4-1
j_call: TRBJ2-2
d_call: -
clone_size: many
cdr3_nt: TGCGCCAGCAGCCAAGTGGGGGTGGGGACCGGGGAGCTGTTTTTT
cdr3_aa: CASSQVGVGTGELFF

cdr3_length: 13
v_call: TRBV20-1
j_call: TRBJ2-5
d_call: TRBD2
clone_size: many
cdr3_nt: TGCAGTGCTAGGTTTAGCGGGGGGGAGACCCAGTACTTC
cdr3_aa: CSARFSGGETQYF

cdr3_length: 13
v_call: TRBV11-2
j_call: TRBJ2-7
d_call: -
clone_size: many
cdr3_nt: TGTGCCAGCAGGCCAGGGCTAAACTACGAGCAGTACTTC
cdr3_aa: CASRPGLNYEQYF

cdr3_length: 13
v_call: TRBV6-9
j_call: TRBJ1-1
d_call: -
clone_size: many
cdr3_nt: TGTGCCAGCAGTTACAGAACGAACACTGAAGCTTTCTTT
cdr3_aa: CASSYRTNTEAFF

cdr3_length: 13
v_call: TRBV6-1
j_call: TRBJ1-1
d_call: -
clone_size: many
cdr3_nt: TGTGCCAGCGGGAATTGGATTCCCACTGAAGCTTTCTTT
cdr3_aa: CASGNWIPTEAFF

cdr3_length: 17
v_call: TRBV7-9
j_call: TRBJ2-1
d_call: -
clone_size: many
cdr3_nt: TGTGCCAGCAGCTTAGGCTTTTTGGGCAGGGTGGACAATGAGCAGTTCTTC
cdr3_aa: CASSLGFLGRVDNEQFF

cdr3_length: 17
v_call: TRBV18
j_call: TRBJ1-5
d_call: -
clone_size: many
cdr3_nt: TGTGCCAGCTCACCACAGCAGGCAGGTGATAGCAATCAGCCCCAGCATTTT
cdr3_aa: CASSPQQAGDSNQPQHF

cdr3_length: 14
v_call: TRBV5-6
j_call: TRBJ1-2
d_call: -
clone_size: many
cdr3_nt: TGTGCCAGCAGCTTGAATCGAGGTAGAGCTGGCTACACCTTC
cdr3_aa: CASSLNRGRAGYTF

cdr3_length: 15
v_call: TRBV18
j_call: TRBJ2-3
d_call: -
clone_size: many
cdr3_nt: TGTGCCAGCTCACCCCAGACTCGATTCACAGATACGCAGTATTTT
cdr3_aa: CASSPQTRFTDTQYF

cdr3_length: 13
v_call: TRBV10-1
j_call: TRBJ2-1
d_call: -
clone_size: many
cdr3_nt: TGCGCCAGCAGCCAGGGTAGAGCCAATGAGCAGTTCTTC
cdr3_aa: CASSQGRANEQFF

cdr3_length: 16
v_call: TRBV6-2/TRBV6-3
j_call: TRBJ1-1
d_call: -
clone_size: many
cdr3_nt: TGTGCCAGCAGTGCCTCCGGGACCCAGGTCCCCACTGAAGCTTTCTTT
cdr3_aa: CASSASGTQVPTEAFF

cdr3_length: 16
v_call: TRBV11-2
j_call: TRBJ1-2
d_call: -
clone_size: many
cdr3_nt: TGTGCCAGCGGAAGCTTAGGGTTAGGGATCAAATATGGCTACACCTTC
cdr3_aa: CASGSLGLGIKYGYTF

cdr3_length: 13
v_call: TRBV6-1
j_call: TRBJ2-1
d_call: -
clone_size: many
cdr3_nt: TGTGCCAGCAAAATAGGGTCCTACAATGAGCAGTTCTTC
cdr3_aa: CASKIGSYNEQFF

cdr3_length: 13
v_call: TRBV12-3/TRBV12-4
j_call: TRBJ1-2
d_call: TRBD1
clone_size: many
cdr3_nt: TGTGCCAGCAGGGATATCGGGACAGATGGCTACACCTTC
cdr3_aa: CASRDIGTDGYTF

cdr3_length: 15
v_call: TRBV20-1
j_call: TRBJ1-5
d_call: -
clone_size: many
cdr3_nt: TGCAGTGCCCACGGGAGGGAGGGGTTAGATCAGCCCCAGCATTTT
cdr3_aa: CSAHGREGLDQPQHF

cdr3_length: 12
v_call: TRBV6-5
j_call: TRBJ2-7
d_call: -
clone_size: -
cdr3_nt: TGTGCCAGCAGTTATCCCTCTGATCAGCAGTACTTC
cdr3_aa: CASSYPSDQQYF

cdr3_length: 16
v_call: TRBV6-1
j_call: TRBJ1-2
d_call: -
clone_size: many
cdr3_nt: TGTGCCAGCAGTGAGTACTACCAGACGGCTAACTATGGCTACACCTTC
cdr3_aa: CASSEYYQTANYGYTF

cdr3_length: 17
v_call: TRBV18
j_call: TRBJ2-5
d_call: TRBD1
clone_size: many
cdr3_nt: TGTGCCAGCTCACCTAGGATACAACAGGGGGACCAAGAGACCCAGTACTTC
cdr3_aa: CASSPRIQQGDQETQYF

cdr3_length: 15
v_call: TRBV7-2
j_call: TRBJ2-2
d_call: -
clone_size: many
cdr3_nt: TGTGCCAGCAGCTTAGAGTTGGCACGAGCCGGGGAGCTGTTTTTT
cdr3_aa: CASSLELARAGELFF